These 8 T cell receptor beta chains share one sample of origin, sequenced in a study of blood T cell repertoires in COVID-19. Sequenced by immunoSEQ multiplex PCR; TCRdb stores in-frame clones only, minus some. The sample holds 320,000 or so clones, over 75% seen once. The material sequenced was PBMCs or T cells enriched from blood (not recorded which). These receptors were taken from a man aged 25 to 40 who had recovered from COVID-19.

The V gene is TRBV14, the J gene TRBJ2-3; 9 nucleotides align to TRBD2. Germline values: CDR1 SGHDN, CDR2 FVKESK. The CDR3 length is 16 residues. The J segment lost 3 bases and the V segment lost 4 bases, leaving 8 bases of the junction unmatched. The DNA for the CDR3 is TGTGCCAGCAGCCTTCTTGGCGGGGGGGCAACAGATACGCAGTATTTT. Translated, it gives CASSLLGGGATDTQYF.

The sample holds a few counts of this clone. V is TRBV6-2 or TRBV6-3 and J is TRBJ1-3, with D hard to call. Germline V gene data show CDR1 as MNHEY and CDR2 as SVGEGT. The CDR3 runs 13 residues. V gave up 6 bases and J gave up 4 bases, with 10 bases separating them. CDR3 amino acids: CASSFFTGNTIYF. The CDR3 nucleotides are TGTGCCAGCAGCTTCTTCACAGGAAACACCATATATTTT.

The rearrangement uses TRBV14 and TRBJ2-5; 9 bases map to TRBD1. The CDR3 sequence is 15 residues long. In germline, CDR1 is SGHDN, CDR2 FVKESK. The V segment lost 5 bases and the J segment 5 bases; nucleotides outside the gene matches: 9. The CDR3 reads CASSEGDRAEETQYF. The CDR3 bases are TGTGCCAGCAGCGAAGGGGACAGGGCGGAGGAGACCCAGTACTTC.

This rearrangement joins TRBV27 to TRBJ2-7; TRBD1 agrees at 7 bases. This CDR3 has 13 amino acids. Germline CDR1 is MNHEY and CDR2 is SMNVEV (reference sequence). The J segment lost 5 bases and the V segment lost 2 bases, leaving 3 bases of the junction unmatched. Here the CDR3 reads CASSLGQGDEQYF. In DNA, the CDR3 is TGTGCCAGCAGTTTAGGCCAGGGGGACGAGCAGTACTTC.

The CDR3 is CASSSQGGPGNTIYF. The CDR3 DNA sequence: TGTGCCAGCAGTTCCCAGGGAGGACCTGGAAACACCATATATTTT. The V and J genes are TRBV11-2 and TRBJ1-3, with TRBD1 as a possible D gene (5 bases). CDR3 length: 15 amino acids. In germline, CDR1 is SGHAT, CDR2 FQNNGV. V dropped 6 bases and J dropped 2 bases, with 14 bases sitting between them.

CDR3 bases: TGTGCCAGTAGTGAAGGGGGTAGGAACACCGGGGAGCTGTTTTTT. This sequence encodes CASSEGGRNTGELFF. V gene TRBV19 combines with J gene TRBJ2-2; TRBD1 might be the D (6 bases). Per the germline V gene, CDR1 is LNHDA and CDR2 is SQIVND (reference sequence). The CDR3 runs to 15 residues. Trimming shortened V by 5 bases and J by 1 base, and 11 bases separated the two germline ends.

The V gene is TRBV11-3, the J gene TRBJ2-3; D may be TRBD2 (5 bases). Between the trimmed V and J ends, which lost 4 bases and 1 base, there was a span of 12 bases. CDR3 length: 15 residues. CDR1 is SGHNT and CDR2 is YENEEA in the germline V gene. CDR3 loop: CASSSRSVRTDTQYF. CDR3 coding DNA: TGTGCCAGCAGCTCCCGTAGCGTACGCACAGATACGCAGTATTTT.

The chain has TRBV5-6 and TRBJ2-7; 10 positions match TRBD1. Losses at the gene ends were 3 bases for V and 6 bases for J; bases not matched to a gene: 9. The germline gives CDR1 SGHDT, CDR2 YYEEEE. This CDR3 has 15 residues. This chain's CDR3 is CASSSYGTGETEQYF. In DNA form, the CDR3 reads TGTGCCAGCAGCTCATACGGGACAGGGGAAACCGAGCAGTACTTC.